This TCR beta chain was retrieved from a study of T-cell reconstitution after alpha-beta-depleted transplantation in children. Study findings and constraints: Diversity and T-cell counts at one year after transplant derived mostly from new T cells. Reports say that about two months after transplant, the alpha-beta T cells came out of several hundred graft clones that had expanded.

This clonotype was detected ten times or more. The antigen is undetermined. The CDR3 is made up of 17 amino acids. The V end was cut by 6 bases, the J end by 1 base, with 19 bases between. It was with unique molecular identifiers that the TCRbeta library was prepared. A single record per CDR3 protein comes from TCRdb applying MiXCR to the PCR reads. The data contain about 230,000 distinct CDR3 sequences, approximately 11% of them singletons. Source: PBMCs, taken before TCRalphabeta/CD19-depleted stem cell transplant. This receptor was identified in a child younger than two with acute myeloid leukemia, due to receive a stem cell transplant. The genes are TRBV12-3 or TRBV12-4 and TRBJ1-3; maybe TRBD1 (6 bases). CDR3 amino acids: CASSLPTGTYSGNTIYF. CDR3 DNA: TGTGCCAGCAGCCTCCCCACAGGGACATATTCTGGAAACACCATATATTTT.